One sample yielded the 15 T cell receptor beta chains listed below, sequenced in a study of regulatory T cells in long-lasting Graves disease. Construction of TCR beta libraries relied on iRepertoire HTBI primers and on Arm-PCR targeting CDR3 regions. TCRdb recomputed calls from the multiplex PCR reads with MiXCR, one row per CDR3 protein. The sample consists of roughly 450,000 distinct CDR3 sequences, roughly 23% of them appearing once. Sample time point: persistent/refractory GD, antithyroid drugs over 5 years with positive TRAb. PBMC RNA served as the TCR library source. The sample here was peripheral blood mononuclear cells (PBMCs), taken when the disease was refractory, from a patient treated with antithyroid drugs. The receptors come from a female donor with Graves disease.

The chain is built from TRBV30 and TRBJ2-3, with TRBD2 matching 7 bases. Losses at the gene ends were 2 bases for V and 5 bases for J; bases not matched to a gene: 4. This CDR3 is built from 13 residues. Germline V gives CDR1 GTSNPN, CDR2 SVGIG (reference sequence). The CDR3 region has the DNA TGTGCCTGGAGTCCCTCTAGCGGAGATACGCAGTATTTT. It specifies CAWSPSSGDTQYF. Together with reference TRBV30 and TRBJ2-3, the CDR3 gives the full variable domain: SQTIHQWPATLVQPVGSPLSLECTVEGTSNPNLYWYRQAAGRGLQLLFYSVGIGQISSEVPQNLSASRPQDRQFILSSKKLLLSDSGFYLCAWSPSSGDTQYFGPGTRLTVL.

The chain has TRBV29-1 and TRBJ1-2; a weak D match, TRBD1 (6 bases). The V gene lost 1 base and the J gene lost 4 bases, with 16 bases spanning the gap. CDR1 and CDR2 from the germline V gene are SQVTM and ANQGSEA. The CDR3 spans 15 residues. The CDR3 coding sequence is TGCAGCGTTGAAGCTCTGGGACAAAGCCCCTATGGCTACACCTTC. Its protein is CSVEALGQSPYGYTF. Supplemented by reference TRBV29-1 and TRBJ1-2, the full variable domain reads SAVISQKPSRDICQRGTSLTIQCQVDSQVTMMFWYRQQPGQSLTLIATANQGSEATYESGFVIDKFPISRPNLTFSTLTVSNMSPEDSSIYLCSVEALGQSPYGYTFGSGTRLTVV.

This clonotype was seen at least ten times. This clone may be a read error of a much larger clone one base away. Written as DNA, the CDR3 is TGTGCCAGCAGTTACTACTACGAGCAGTACTTC. Protein: CASSYYYEQYF. This chain links TRBV6-5 with TRBJ2-7, with unresolved D. The CDR3 is 11 residues long. Trimming took 1 base from V and 3 from J, leaving 1 base between them. The germline V gene encodes CDR1 MNHEY and CDR2 SVGAGI.

V usage is TRBV3-1 and J usage is TRBJ2-4, with 9 positions matching TRBD1. Trimming cost V 4 bases and J 4 bases; bases outside gene matches: 11. Germline V lookup: CDR1 LGHDT, CDR2 YNNKEL (reference sequence). CDR3 size: 17 residues. The CDR3 loop is CASSRGTGTKGKNIQYF. DNA of the CDR3: TGTGCCAGCAGCCGGGGGACAGGGACGAAGGGGAAAAACATTCAGTACTTC. Full variable domain (missing parts from reference TRBV3-1 and TRBJ2-4): DTAVSQTPKYLVTQMGNDKSIKCEQNLGHDTMYWYKQDSKKFLKIMFSYNNKELIINETVPNRFSPKSPDKAHLNLHINSLELGDSAVYFCASSRGTGTKGKNIQYFGAGTRLSVL.

This clonotype was picked up many times. The genes are TRBV28 and TRBJ1-2; D is uncertain. CDR1 MDHEN and CDR2 SYDVKM come from the germline V gene. With 9 bases removed from V and 2 bases from J, the gap between germline ends came to 13 bases. The CDR3 loop spans 13 amino acids. CDR3 in DNA: TGTGCCAGTAGCAGTGCACAGAACTATGGCTACACCTTC. Translation gives CASSSAQNYGYTF.

This clonotype was observed a handful of times. The rearrangement joins TRBV10-3 to TRBJ2-7; D possibly uses TRBD1 or TRBD2 (6 bases each). The CDR3 length is 12 residues. Germline V gene lookup returns CDR1 ENHRY and CDR2 SYGVKD. The V and J ends lost 11 bases and 1 base respectively, with 12 bases between them. CDR3 region: CALRGDSYEQYF. CDR3 nucleotides: TGTGCCTTGAGGGGGGATTCCTACGAGCAGTACTTC.

The genes are TRBV5-1 and TRBJ1-4; weak D call: TRBD1 (6 bases). Germline V CDR1 and CDR2: SGHRS, YFSETQ. There are 14 residues in the CDR3. The germline V and J ends were trimmed by 4 bases and 5 bases, with 12 bases remaining between them. The DNA of the CDR3 is TGCGCCAGCAGCCCACAGGGTGACAATGAAAAACTGTTTTTT. Protein product: CASSPQGDNEKLFF.

There are a few counts of this clonotype. The rearrangement joins TRBV3-1 to TRBJ2-7, with unresolved D. Deletions cut 4 bases from V and 2 bases from J, with 12 bases between. Looked up from germline, CDR1 is LGHDT and CDR2 is YNNKEL (reference sequence). The CDR3 spans 14 residues. The CDR3 sequence is CASSPQSVTYEQYF. CDR3 nucleotide sequence: TGTGCCAGCAGCCCCCAATCTGTCACCTACGAGCAGTACTTC.

This clonotype has more than one count but fewer than ten. The rearrangement links TRBV4-1 to TRBJ2-7; D unresolved. The CDR3 is made up of 14 amino acids. The ends were cut back, 1 base at V and 4 bases at J, with 11 bases in the middle. In germline, CDR1 is MGHRA, CDR2 YSYEKL. The CDR3 reads CASSQGARAYEQYF. CDR3 coding DNA: TGCGCCAGCAGCCAAGGGGCACGGGCATACGAGCAGTACTTC.

This chain links TRBV30 with TRBJ1-5; no clear D. The CDR3 is made up of 13 amino acids. Germline values: CDR1 GTSNPN, CDR2 SVGIG (reference sequence). The germline V and J ends were trimmed by 2 bases and 1 base, with 6 bases remaining between them. In nucleotides, the CDR3 is TGTGCCTGGAGTTTTGGAAGCAATCAGCCCCAGCATTTT. Encoded protein: CAWSFGSNQPQHF.

The V and J genes are TRBV25-1 and TRBJ1-1; D is unclear. CDR3 length: 13 residues. CDR1 is MGHDK and CDR2 is SYGVNS in the germline V gene. V lost 7 bases to trimming and J lost 0 bases, with 9 bases between them. In DNA, the CDR3 is TGTGCCAGCACCTCCAGTTTGAACACTGAAGCTTTCTTT. This encodes CASTSSLNTEAFF.

V and J are TRBV4-1 and TRBJ1-4; D is perhaps TRBD1 (6 bases). V gave up 0 bases and J gave up 6 bases, with 11 bases separating them. The CDR3 extends over 15 amino acids. From germline, CDR1 is MGHRA and CDR2 YSYEKL. The CDR3: CASSQDSGADEKLFF. Here the CDR3 DNA reads TGCGCCAGCAGCCAAGATTCGGGGGCTGATGAAAAACTGTTTTTT.

This clonotype was recorded many times. This rearrangement joins TRBV28 to TRBJ2-4; 8 bases line up with TRBD1. The CDR3 is 17 residues long. Germline V gives CDR1 MDHEN, CDR2 SYDVKM. Trimming took 2 bases from V and 9 from J; bases not matched to a gene: 15. CDR3 amino acids: CASSLPDWQGARGIQYF. The CDR3 nucleotides read TGTGCCAGCAGTTTACCCGACTGGCAGGGGGCAAGGGGCATTCAGTACTTC.

Many counts were recorded for this clonotype. This sequence joins TRBV12-3 or TRBV12-4 and TRBJ1-2, with D possibly TRBD1 on 5 matching bases. The CDR3 loop spans 14 amino acids. V lost 6 bases and J lost 6, with 17 bases in between. The CDR3 DNA sequence: TGTGCCAGCAGCCCCCAGGGCCCGGAGGATGGCTACACCTTC. This translates into CASSPQGPEDGYTF.

The chain recombines TRBV7-9 with TRBJ2-7; no clear D. The germline V gene encodes CDR1 SEHNR and CDR2 FQNEAQ (reference sequence). The CDR3 is 14 amino acids. V lost 5 bases and J lost 0, with 11 bases in between. DNA for the CDR3: TGTGCCAGCAGCGTGACGCTCCGCTCCTACGAGCAGTACTTC. Translation: CASSVTLRSYEQYF.